The next 20 T cell receptor beta chains were all read from a single sample in a study of cytomegalovirus exposure and HLA in healthy donors. Primers for the PCR totalled 60 Vbeta and 13 Jbeta. Repertoires were generated with immunoSEQ multiplex PCR, while TCRdb's copy carries only in-frame clones and drops some. The sample has 150,000 to 200,000 clones; roughly 80% are singletons. Material: PBMCs. The receptors originated from a young man in good health and CMV-seropositive.

The chain employs TRBV5-4 and TRBJ2-5; tentatively, D is TRBD1 (6 bases). Germline V gene lookup returns CDR1 SGHNT and CDR2 YYREEE (reference sequence). The germline V and J ends were trimmed by 0 bases and 4 bases, with 10 bases remaining between them. The CDR3 sequence is 14 residues long. CDR3 protein: CASSLALQGETQYF. The DNA of the CDR3 is TGTGCCAGCAGCTTGGCCCTACAGGGAGAGACCCAGTACTTC.

This clone appeared a single time. V gene TRBV5-1 combines with J gene TRBJ2-3; 8 bases match TRBD1. CDR1 is SGHRS, CDR2 YFSETQ, per germline. The CDR3 contains 16 residues. V dropped 1 base and J dropped 3; count of bases not matched to a gene: 7. CDR3 bases: TGCGCCAGCAGCTTGTTAGGACAGGGCGTTACAGATACGCAGTATTTT. Amino acids: CASSLLGQGVTDTQYF.

Written as DNA, the CDR3 is TGCGCCAGCAGCCAAGATCTCGCTAACTATGGCTACACCTTC. It encodes CASSQDLANYGYTF. The chain links TRBV4-1 to TRBJ1-2; D not resolved. V shed 0 bases and J shed 0 bases, with 5 bases lying between them. The CDR3 covers 14 residues. The germline CDR1 and CDR2 sequences are MGHRA and YSYEKL.

The chain carries TRBV2 and TRBJ2-1, with 9 bases lining up with TRBD1. Per the germline V gene, CDR1 is SNHLY and CDR2 is FYNNEI. This CDR3 comprises 13 residues. The V gene end was trimmed by 11 bases and the J gene end by 4 bases; junction bases not matched to a gene: 6. CDR3 residues: CAGTGSPYNEQFF. In DNA, the CDR3 is TGTGCCGGGACAGGGTCACCTTACAATGAGCAGTTCTTC.

The chain employs TRBV5-1 and TRBJ2-1; 8 bases map to TRBD2. The CDR3 extends over 15 amino acids. Losses at the gene ends were 2 bases for V and 9 bases for J; bases not matched to a gene: 10. Germline V gene lookup returns CDR1 SGHRS and CDR2 YFSETQ. The CDR3 sequence is CASSLQAGGLSEQFF. For the CDR3, the DNA is TGCGCCAGCAGCTTACAGGCGGGGGGCTTAAGTGAGCAGTTCTTC. Combining the CDR3 with reference TRBV5-1 and TRBJ2-1 gives the whole variable domain KAGVTQTPRYLIKTRGQQVTLSCSPISGHRSVSWYQQTPGQGLQFLFEYFSETQRNKGNFPGRFSGRQFSNSRSEMNVSTLELGDSALYLCASSLQAGGLSEQFFGPGTRLTVL.

This clone was recorded once. The chain joins TRBV7-9 to TRBJ2-5; 11 bases align to TRBD1. This CDR3 is built from 16 residues. The germline CDR1 and CDR2 sequences are SEHNR and FQNEAQ (reference sequence). After removal of 1 base from V and 2 bases from J, the junction contained 3 bases not matched to a gene. The CDR3 nucleotides are TGTGCCAGCAGCTTAGTTGGGACAGGGGGGCAAGAGACCCAGTACTTC. Amino acids: CASSLVGTGGQETQYF.

The rearrangement uses TRBV30 and TRBJ2-5; 13 positions match TRBD2. V shed 1 base, J shed 5 bases, and the junction held 10 bases outside the gene matches. Germline CDR1 is GTSNPN and CDR2 is SVGIG (reference sequence). The CDR3 consists of 17 residues. CDR3 region: CAWSARLAGGVRETQYF. The DNA of the CDR3 is TGTGCCTGGAGTGCCAGACTAGCGGGAGGTGTCCGGGAGACCCAGTACTTC.

CDR3 nucleotides: TGTGCCAGCAGCGTAGAGGGGACAGCTAATGAAAAACTGTTTTTT. It is translated as CASSVEGTANEKLFF. The chain recombines TRBV9 with TRBJ1-4; 7 bases agree with TRBD1. Germline V gives CDR1 SGDLS, CDR2 YYNGEE. The CDR3 is 15 amino acids. The V segment lost 0 bases and the J segment 3 bases; nucleotides outside the gene matches: 2.

The chain recombines TRBV4-1 with TRBJ2-5; the match to TRBD2 covers 13 bases. Germline trimming cut 1 base from V and 5 bases from J; bases unmatched to any gene: 7. Germline CDR1 MGHRA, CDR2 YSYEKL. The CDR3 sequence is 17 residues long. CDR3 amino acids: CASSQAPTSGRWETQYF. Here the CDR3 DNA reads TGCGCCAGCAGCCAAGCCCCGACTAGCGGGAGGTGGGAGACCCAGTACTTC.

Only a few counts were recorded for this clone. The rearrangement links TRBV7-2 to TRBJ2-2; the D gene is possibly TRBD2 (6 bases). CDR3 size: 16 residues. Germline CDR1 SGHTA, CDR2 FQGNSA. The V and J ends lost 1 base and 4 bases respectively, with 13 bases between them. The CDR3 DNA follows: TGTGCCAGCAGCTTAGGCGGGGTGGTTGCCACCGGGGAGCTGTTTTTT. Its translation: CASSLGGVVATGELFF.

This chain joins TRBV4-3 and TRBJ2-3, with 7 bases lining up with TRBD2. J was trimmed by 1 base and V by 1 base; bases with no gene match: 11. Germline V CDR1 and CDR2: LGHNA, YSLEER. This CDR3 has 18 amino acids. CDR3 protein: CASSQVRTRGRGTDTQYF. DNA for the CDR3: TGCGCCAGCAGCCAAGTCAGGACTAGGGGACGGGGCACAGATACGCAGTATTTT.

In its sample, this clone was seen once. This chain links TRBV6-5 with TRBJ1-1, with 7 bases matching TRBD1. Germline V gives CDR1 MNHEY, CDR2 SVGAGI. V was pared by 5 bases and J by 3 bases, with 3 bases of the junction left unmatched. The CDR3 has 13 amino acids. The CDR3 loop is CASSITGDTEAFF. The CDR3 DNA follows: TGTGCCAGCAGTATTACAGGGGACACTGAAGCTTTCTTT.

Only a few counts were recorded for this clone. This chain connects TRBV28 to TRBJ2-7; the match to TRBD2 covers 10 bases. The CDR3 is made up of 15 amino acids. V gave up 4 bases and J gave up 1 base; unmatched junction bases: 4. The V gene's germline CDR1 is MDHEN and CDR2 SYDVKM. The DNA for the CDR3 is TGTGCCAGCAGTTCGGGACTAGCGTTTTCCTACGAGCAGTACTTC. This sequence encodes CASSSGLAFSYEQYF.

This chain connects TRBV6-5 to TRBJ1-2; D is undetermined. This CDR3 comprises 16 residues. The V and J ends lost 2 bases and 5 bases respectively, with 18 bases between them. Germline CDR1 reads MNHEY; CDR2 reads SVGAGI. The CDR3 DNA is TGTGCCAGCAGTTACGTAGGCCTCAAAGGGAGGTATGGCTACACCTTC. Protein product: CASSYVGLKGRYGYTF.

The rearrangement links TRBV28 to TRBJ2-1; 9 bases match TRBD1. Trimming took 5 bases from V and 8 from J; bases not matched to a gene: 13. The germline CDR1 and CDR2 sequences are MDHEN and SYDVKM. The CDR3 loop spans 16 amino acids. The CDR3 region is CASSQDRGAARDEQFF. The DNA for the CDR3 is TGTGCCAGCAGTCAGGACAGGGGCGCGGCCAGGGATGAGCAGTTCTTC.

This chain joins TRBV4-1 and TRBJ1-3, with TRBD1 as a possible D gene (5 bases). Trimming pared 1 base from V and 1 base from J, leaving 11 bases between. This CDR3 is built from 16 residues. Germline assignment: CDR1 MGHRA and CDR2 YSYEKL. The CDR3 nucleotides read TGCGCCAGCAGCCAAGGGGCGGAGGGGTCTGGAAACACCATATATTTT. Its translation is CASSQGAEGSGNTIYF.

The chain uses TRBV7-2 and TRBJ1-2; possibly TRBD1 for D (6 bases). The germline V gene encodes CDR1 SGHTA and CDR2 FQGNSA. The germline V and J ends were trimmed by 4 bases and 0 bases, with 12 bases remaining between them. The CDR3 is 15 residues long. This CDR3 is CASSSRGPPNYGYTF. In DNA, the CDR3 is TGTGCCAGCAGCTCCAGGGGTCCACCTAACTATGGCTACACCTTC.

The rearrangement joins TRBV5-6 to TRBJ1-2; D is unclear. This CDR3 region has 12 residues. Germline V gene lookup returns CDR1 SGHDT and CDR2 YYEEEE. V shed 3 bases and J shed 3 bases, with 6 bases lying between them. The DNA for the CDR3 is TGTGCCAGCAGCTCCGGAGACTATGGCTACACCTTC. It encodes CASSSGDYGYTF.

This clone was observed a single time. The chain recombines TRBV7-2 with TRBJ2-7; D not resolved. CDR3 length: 14 residues. V was trimmed by 7 bases and J by 0 bases, leaving 13 bases between them. CDR1 is SGHTA and CDR2 is FQGNSA in the germline V gene. The CDR3 bases are TGTGCCAGCAAAAGTCGAGCTTACTCCTACGAGCAGTACTTC. Encoded protein: CASKSRAYSYEQYF.

The chain joins TRBV5-1 to TRBJ1-6; tentatively, D is TRBD1 (5 bases). Germline assignment: CDR1 SGHRS and CDR2 YFSETQ. Deletions cut 0 bases from V and 0 bases from J, with 10 bases between. The CDR3 is 17 amino acids. The CDR3 DNA is TGCGCCAGCAGCTTGGGACAGTTAAGCTCCTATAATTCACCCCTCCACTTT. Its protein is CASSLGQLSSYNSPLHF.